The 21 T cell receptor beta chains presented below share a single source sample, sequenced in a study of cytomegalovirus exposure and HLA in healthy donors. The PCR was carried out with 60 Vbeta primers and 13 Jbeta primers. The table came from immunoSEQ multiplex PCR; TCRdb's copy has only in-frame clones and leaves some out. The sample carries about 180,000 clones, 76% recorded once. Sequenced material: PBMCs. These receptors were taken from a man aged 18 to 29 in good health and CMV-seronegative.

The rearrangement joins TRBV5-1 to TRBJ2-2, with D perhaps matching TRBD1 (6 bases). From germline, CDR1 is SGHRS and CDR2 YFSETQ. This CDR3 has 15 residues. V lost 7 bases to trimming and J lost 1 base, with 14 bases between them. CDR3 region: CASHPGTLNTGELFF. CDR3 nucleotide sequence: TGCGCCAGCCATCCCGGGACACTGAACACCGGGGAGCTGTTTTTT.

The chain recombines TRBV7-8 with TRBJ2-1; D unclear. V was clipped by 2 bases and J by 12 bases, with 17 bases between them. This CDR3 is built from 14 residues. Germline lookup yields CDR1 SGHVS and CDR2 FQNEAQ. CDR3 sequence: CASSLLPVRLGQFF. In nucleotides, the CDR3 is TGTGCCAGCAGCTTACTACCAGTCCGACTGGGGCAGTTCTTC.

In DNA form, the CDR3 reads TGTGCCAGCAGCTCCCAGGGACAGACGCAGTATTTT. Amino acid sequence: CASSSQGQTQYF. This chain connects TRBV11-2 to TRBJ2-3; the match to TRBD1 covers 7 bases. The germline V gene has CDR1 SGHAT and CDR2 FQNNGV. With 4 bases clipped from V and 9 bases from J, the junction kept 4 bases outside the gene matches. The CDR3 is made up of 12 amino acids.

V is TRBV29-1 and J is TRBJ1-1; D not resolved. The CDR3 spans 12 residues. V lost 7 bases and J lost 0, with 9 bases in between. The germline CDR1 and CDR2 sequences are SQVTM and ANQGSEA. Written as DNA, the CDR3 is TGCAGCGCGCGGGATCTGAACACTGAAGCTTTCTTT. Translating gives CSARDLNTEAFF.

The genes are TRBV25-1 and TRBJ2-7; 10 bases fit TRBD2. The germline V gene has CDR1 MGHDK and CDR2 SYGVNS. The CDR3 totals 15 residues. Unmatched junction bases numbered 5, after V lost 1 base and J lost 5 bases. CDR3 bases: TGTGCCAGCAGTGAATTCGGGCTAGCGGGAGACGAGCAGTACTTC. As protein: CASSEFGLAGDEQYF.

J is TRBJ1-4 and V is TRBV7-9; maybe TRBD1 (5 bases). V was trimmed by 1 base and J by 4 bases, leaving 13 bases between them. This CDR3 has 16 amino acids. CDR1 and CDR2 (germline): SEHNR, FQNEAQ (reference sequence). CDR3 amino acids: CASSLGTQGFNEKLFF. The CDR3 coding sequence is TGTGCCAGCAGCTTAGGAACGCAGGGCTTTAATGAAAAACTGTTTTTT. The full variable domain, its missing parts supplied by reference TRBV7-9 and TRBJ1-4, is DTGVSQNPRHKITKRGQNVTFRCDPISEHNRLYWYRQTLGQGPEFLTYFQNEAQLEKSRLLSDRFSAERPKGSFSTLEIQRTEQGDSAMYLCASSLGTQGFNEKLFFGSGTQLSVL.

The V gene is TRBV10-3, the J gene TRBJ2-3; D unclear. V was pared by 2 bases and J by 0 bases, with 6 bases between. Germline CDR1 ENHRY, CDR2 SYGVKD. The CDR3 covers 14 residues. The CDR3 nucleotides read TGTGCCATCAGTGAGGGCCTGAGCACAGATACGCAGTATTTT. It translates to CAISEGLSTDTQYF.

The J gene is TRBJ2-3, the V gene TRBV7-3; 11 nucleotides agree with TRBD1. V trimming: 0 bases; J trimming: 2 bases; junction bases outside the gene matches: 16. Germline assignment: CDR1 SGHTA and CDR2 FQGTGA. This CDR3 is 21 amino acids long. The CDR3 nucleotides read TGTGCCAGCAGCTTAACTCCCGGGACAGGGGGTGTGAGTATCCTCACAGATACGCAGTATTTT. As protein: CASSLTPGTGGVSILTDTQYF.

This clone occurred once. The rearrangement links TRBV30 to TRBJ1-1; 9 bases match TRBD1. J was trimmed by 4 bases and V by 1 base; bases with no gene match: 7. The CDR3 runs 15 residues. The germline V gene has CDR1 GTSNPN and CDR2 SVGIG (reference sequence). The CDR3 DNA sequence: TGTGCCTGGAGTGGGGACAGGGCTCGCGTCACTGAAGCTTTCTTT. It encodes CAWSGDRARVTEAFF.

This rearrangement joins TRBV9 to TRBJ2-7; TRBD1 matches at 9 bases. V shed 3 bases and J 7 bases; nucleotides not matched to a gene: 8. This CDR3 is built from 14 residues. Germline V gene sequence: CDR1 SGDLS, CDR2 YYNGEE. This CDR3 is CASSAGTGFREQYF. In nucleotides, the CDR3 is TGTGCCAGCAGCGCAGGGACAGGGTTCAGGGAGCAGTACTTC.

Here the CDR3 reads CASSGGDRVYGYTF. Here the CDR3 DNA reads TGTGCCAGCAGTGGAGGGGACAGGGTCTATGGCTACACCTTC. V is TRBV28 and J is TRBJ1-2, with 9 nucleotides matching TRBD1. J gave up 4 bases and V 5 bases, and 5 bases lay outside the gene matches. The CDR3 runs 14 residues. CDR1 is MDHEN, CDR2 SYDVKM, per germline.

The V gene is TRBV5-1, the J gene TRBJ1-4; unclear D gene. Trimming removed 4 bases from V and 12 bases from J, with 13 bases in between. Germline V gene data show CDR1 as SGHRS and CDR2 as YFSETQ. This CDR3 has 12 amino acids. The CDR3 DNA reads TGCGCCAGCAGCCCCCGCGGTCCTGAACTGTTTTTT. Protein product: CASSPRGPELFF.

This chain links TRBV9 with TRBJ1-1; possibly TRBD1 for D (5 bases). The CDR3 consists of 13 residues. V gave up 4 bases and J gave up 5 bases, with 12 bases separating them. From germline, CDR1 is SGDLS and CDR2 YYNGEE. The DNA of the CDR3 is TGTGCCAGCAGCACTGGGGGAGGGACTGAAGCTTTCTTT. It is translated as CASSTGGGTEAFF.

The chain employs TRBV6-6 and TRBJ2-1; TRBD1 aligns across 8 bases. The germline CDR1 and CDR2 sequences are MNHNY and SVGAGI (reference sequence). V shed 0 bases, J shed 6 bases, and the junction held 4 bases outside the gene matches. The CDR3 is 15 residues long. CDR3 bases: TGTGCCAGCAGTTACTCGAGTGACAGGGGCAATGAGCAGTTCTTC. As protein: CASSYSSDRGNEQFF.

The J gene is TRBJ1-2, the V gene TRBV19; 9 nucleotides line up with TRBD1. V shed 2 bases, J shed 4 bases, and the junction held 5 bases outside the gene matches. Germline CDR1 reads LNHDA; CDR2 reads SQIVND (reference sequence). The CDR3 has 15 amino acids. Here the CDR3 DNA reads TGTGCCAGTAGTATATCACAGGGGGCCTCCTATGGCTACACCTTC. It is translated as CASSISQGASYGYTF.

The chain links TRBV18 to TRBJ2-3; the match to TRBD2 covers 7 bases. V dropped 2 bases and J dropped 1; count of bases not matched to a gene: 0. The CDR3 sequence is 14 residues long. Germline V lookup: CDR1 KGHSH, CDR2 LQKENI. The CDR3 here is CASSPTSGTDTQYF. In DNA form, the CDR3 reads TGTGCCAGCTCACCAACTAGCGGCACAGATACGCAGTATTTT.

The chain combines TRBV28 with TRBJ1-2; 9 bases align to TRBD1. V dropped 6 bases and J dropped 6; count of bases not matched to a gene: 5. CDR1 is MDHEN and CDR2 is SYDVKM in the germline V gene. This CDR3 comprises 13 residues. CDR3 bases: TGTGCCAGCAGAAACACAGGGGGCGATGGCTACACCTTC. It encodes CASRNTGGDGYTF.

Only a few counts were recorded for this clone. V gene TRBV21-1 combines with J gene TRBJ1-5. TRBV21-1 is deemed a pseudogene. The length of the CDR3 is 14 residues. The CDR3 DNA sequence: TGTGCCAGCCGCCGACACCGGAGGAATCAGCCCCAGCATTTT. It is translated as CASRRHRRNQPQHF.

The rearrangement links TRBV7-8 to TRBJ2-2, with 14 bases identical to TRBD2. The CDR3 contains 17 residues. CDR1 and CDR2 from the germline V gene are SGHVS and FQNEAQ. Trimming took 5 bases from V and 6 from J; bases not matched to a gene: 8. The CDR3 nucleotides read TGTGCCAGCAGCCCTTCCCGGACTAGCGGGAGGCCCGGGGAGCTGTTTTTT. It specifies CASSPSRTSGRPGELFF.

The genes are TRBV28 and TRBJ2-3; no reliable D call. V lost 4 bases, J lost 1 base, and 12 bases lay in between. The CDR3 consists of 15 residues. Germline V gene data show CDR1 as MDHEN and CDR2 as SYDVKM. CDR3 sequence reads: CASSSYGGGTDTQYF. CDR3 sequence (DNA): TGTGCCAGCAGTTCCTACGGTGGTGGCACAGATACGCAGTATTTT.

The genes are TRBV7-2 and TRBJ2-1, with D unresolved. The CDR3 is made up of 13 amino acids. Germline V gives CDR1 SGHTA, CDR2 FQGNSA. V was shortened by 6 bases and J by 8 bases, with 14 bases between the two germline ends. CDR3 DNA sequence: TGTGCCAGCAGGACCCTAGGTCCCGATGAGCAGTTCTTC. Protein product: CASRTLGPDEQFF.